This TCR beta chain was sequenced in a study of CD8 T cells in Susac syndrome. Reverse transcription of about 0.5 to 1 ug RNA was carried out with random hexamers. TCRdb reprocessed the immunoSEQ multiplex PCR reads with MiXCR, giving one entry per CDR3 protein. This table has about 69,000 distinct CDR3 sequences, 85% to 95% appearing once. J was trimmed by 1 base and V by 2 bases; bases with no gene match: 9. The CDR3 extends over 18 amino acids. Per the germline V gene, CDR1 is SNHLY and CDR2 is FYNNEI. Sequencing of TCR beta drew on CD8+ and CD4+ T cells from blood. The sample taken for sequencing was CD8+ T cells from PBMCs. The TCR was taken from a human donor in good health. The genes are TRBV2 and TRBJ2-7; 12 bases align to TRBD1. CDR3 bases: TGTGCCAGCAGTGAATTGAGCGGGACAGGGGGCATATCCTACGAGCAGTACTTC. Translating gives CASSELSGTGGISYEQYF.